This T cell receptor beta chain comes out of a study of blood T cell repertoires in COVID-19. Whole-study context: Sample material is recorded as cDNA or gDNA derived from T cells, B-cell-depleted T cells, or PBMCs.

TCRdb's table, derived via immunoSEQ multiplex PCR, lists solely in-frame clones and lacks some. The sample has about 76,000 clones; approximately 80% are singletons. The sequenced sample was peripheral blood. The receptor comes from a human donor in a cohort sampled during active COVID-19.

The CDR3 protein is CAIRDLAGTYEQYF. The CDR3 nucleotides read TGTGCCATAAGGGACTTAGCGGGTACCTACGAGCAGTACTTC. V is TRBV10-3 and J is TRBJ2-7, with TRBD2 matching over 7 bases. The V and J ends lost 9 bases and 2 bases, in that order; junction bases with no gene match: 10. The CDR3 covers 14 residues. CDR1 is ENHRY, CDR2 SYGVKD, per germline.